The source of this T cell receptor beta chain is a study of T-cell reconstitution after alpha-beta-depleted transplantation in children. General study findings and limits: It was newly produced T cells that mostly accounted for T-cell counts and diversity one year after transplant. For some patients, TCRbeta diversity was high at day 60 because of recipient T cells and thymic progenitors that survived.

The TCRbeta library was prepared with unique molecular identifiers. Using its own MiXCR run on the PCR reads, TCRdb lists one record per CDR3 protein. The table lists around 45,000 distinct CDR3 sequences, 52% of them singletons. The CDR3 contains 14 residues. Losses at the gene ends were 6 bases for V and 3 bases for J; bases not matched to a gene: 6. Germline loops: CDR1 KGHSH, CDR2 LQKENI. This clonotype came up once. Its specificity is not known. The TCR sequence derives from a boy younger than two with SCID, due to receive a stem cell transplant. The sample consisted of peripheral blood, taken before TCRalphabeta/CD19-depleted stem cell transplant. This chain links TRBV18 with TRBJ1-2, with 8 bases lining up with TRBD1. This CDR3 is CASSSQGADYGYTF. The CDR3, as DNA: TGTGCCAGCTCCAGTCAGGGGGCCGACTATGGCTACACCTTC.